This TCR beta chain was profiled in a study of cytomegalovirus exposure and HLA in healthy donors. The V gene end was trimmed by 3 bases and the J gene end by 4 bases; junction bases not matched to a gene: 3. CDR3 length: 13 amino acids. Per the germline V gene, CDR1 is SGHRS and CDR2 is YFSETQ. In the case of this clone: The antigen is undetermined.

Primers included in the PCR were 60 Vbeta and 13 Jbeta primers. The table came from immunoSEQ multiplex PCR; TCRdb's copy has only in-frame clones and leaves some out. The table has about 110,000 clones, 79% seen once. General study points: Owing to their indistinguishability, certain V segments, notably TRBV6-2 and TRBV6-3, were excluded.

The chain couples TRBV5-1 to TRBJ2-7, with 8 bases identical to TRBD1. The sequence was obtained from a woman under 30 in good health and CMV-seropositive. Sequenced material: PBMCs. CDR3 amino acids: CASSSGTGYEQYF. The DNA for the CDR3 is TGCGCCAGCAGCTCCGGGACAGGTTACGAGCAGTACTTC.